The next 8 T cell receptor beta chains were all read from a single sample in a study of blood T cell repertoires in COVID-19. Clones were read by immunoSEQ multiplex PCR, and TCRdb kept only the in-frame ones, dropping some. Counted here are around 190,000 clones, approximately 90% occurring once; the ten biggest clones make up 4% to 5%. Sequencing was done on a sample of peripheral blood. These receptors were obtained from a human donor in a cohort sampled during active COVID-19.

The rearrangement links TRBV4-3 to TRBJ2-2; 8 nucleotides agree with TRBD2. This CDR3 is 15 amino acids long. The V segment lost 6 bases and the J segment 3 bases; nucleotides outside the gene matches: 6. Germline lookup yields CDR1 LGHNA and CDR2 YSLEER. The CDR3 here is CASRPAGGDTGELFF. The DNA for the CDR3 is TGCGCCAGCAGACCCGCCGGGGGGGACACCGGGGAGCTGTTTTTT.

The gene calls are TRBV6-5 and TRBJ2-7, with TRBD1 matching over 8 bases. This CDR3 has 15 amino acids. The junction had 11 bases not matched to a gene; V was cut back by 4 bases and J by 6 bases. Per the germline V gene, CDR1 is MNHEY and CDR2 is SVGAGI. The CDR3 DNA sequence: TGTGCCAGCAGTTCCGGGACAGGACCTGGTGTCGAGCAGTACTTC. This translates into CASSSGTGPGVEQYF.

This clone appeared a few times. The CDR3 loop is CAWRLTGIRSPLHF. In DNA, the CDR3 is TGTGCCTGGAGGCTTACAGGGATTAGATCACCCCTCCACTTT. J is TRBJ1-6 and V is TRBV30, with TRBD1 as a possible D gene (6 bases). CDR3 length equals 14 residues. V was shortened by 3 bases and J by 10 bases, with 16 bases between the two germline ends. The germline gives CDR1 GTSNPN, CDR2 SVGIG (reference sequence).

The CDR3: CASSQGRSFAEAFF. In DNA, the CDR3 is TGCGCCAGCAGCCAAGGTCGCAGTTTCGCTGAAGCTTTCTTT. The V gene is TRBV4-3, the J gene TRBJ1-1; D is ambiguous. The germline V gene encodes CDR1 LGHNA and CDR2 YSLEER. The CDR3 extends over 14 amino acids. The V end was cut by 1 base, the J end by 6 bases, with 12 bases between.

The rearrangement links TRBV5-1 to TRBJ1-1; 9 bases fit TRBD1. The CDR3 is 14 amino acids. With V trimmed by 4 bases and J by 6 bases, 7 bases remained unmatched. Germline CDR1 is SGHRS and CDR2 is YFSETQ. The CDR3 DNA reads TGCGCCAGCAGCCCCTTTACAGGGGGCGCTGAAGCTTTCTTT. Translated: CASSPFTGGAEAFF.

V gene TRBV6-2 or TRBV6-3 combines with J gene TRBJ2-2; 11 nucleotides line up with TRBD2. Per the germline V gene, CDR1 is MNHEY and CDR2 is SVGEGT. The CDR3 runs 20 residues. V lost 0 bases to trimming and J lost 2 bases; unmatched junction nucleotides: 11. For the CDR3, the DNA is TGTGCCAGCAGTTACTCCCTTACTAGCGGGGGACCATTCAACACCGGGGAGCTGTTTTTT. It yields the protein CASSYSLTSGGPFNTGELFF.

The chain employs TRBV7-9 and TRBJ2-7; possibly TRBD1 for D (6 bases). Trimming left V 4 bases short and J 6 bases short, with 16 bases between. The germline V gene encodes CDR1 SEHNR and CDR2 FQNEAQ (reference sequence). The CDR3 is 14 residues long. The CDR3 reads CASSSAGAFGEQYF. The CDR3 DNA follows: TGTGCCAGCAGCTCGGCAGGGGCGTTTGGCGAGCAGTACTTC.

The CDR3 is CASSKLGQGGNQPQHF. CDR3 coding DNA: TGTGCCAGCAGCAAATTGGGACAGGGGGGCAATCAGCCCCAGCATTTT. This sequence joins TRBV21-1 and TRBJ1-5; the table's D gene call, TRBD1, was not cross checked with the DNA. TRBV21-1 is classified as a pseudogene. The length of the CDR3 is 16 residues.